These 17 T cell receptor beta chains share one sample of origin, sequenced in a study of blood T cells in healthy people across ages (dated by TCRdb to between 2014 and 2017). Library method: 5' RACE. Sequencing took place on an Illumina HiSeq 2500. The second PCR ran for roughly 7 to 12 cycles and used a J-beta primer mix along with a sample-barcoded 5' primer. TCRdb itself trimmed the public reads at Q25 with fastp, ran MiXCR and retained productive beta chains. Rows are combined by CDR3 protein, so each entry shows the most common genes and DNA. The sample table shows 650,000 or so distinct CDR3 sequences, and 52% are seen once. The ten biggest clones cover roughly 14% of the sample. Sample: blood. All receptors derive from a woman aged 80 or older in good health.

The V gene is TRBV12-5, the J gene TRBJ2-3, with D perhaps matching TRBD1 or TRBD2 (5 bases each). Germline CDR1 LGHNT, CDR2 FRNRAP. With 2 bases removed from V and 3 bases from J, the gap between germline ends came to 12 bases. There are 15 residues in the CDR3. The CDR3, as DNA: TGTGCTAGTGGTTTGTATGGGGGAACAACAGATACGCAGTATTTT. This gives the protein CASGLYGGTTDTQYF.

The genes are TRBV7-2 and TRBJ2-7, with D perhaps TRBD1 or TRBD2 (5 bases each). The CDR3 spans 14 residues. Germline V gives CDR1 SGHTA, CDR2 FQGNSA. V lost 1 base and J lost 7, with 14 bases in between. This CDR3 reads CASSLDSGTEEQYF. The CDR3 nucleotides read TGTGCCAGCAGCTTAGACTCCGGGACCGAGGAGCAGTACTTC.

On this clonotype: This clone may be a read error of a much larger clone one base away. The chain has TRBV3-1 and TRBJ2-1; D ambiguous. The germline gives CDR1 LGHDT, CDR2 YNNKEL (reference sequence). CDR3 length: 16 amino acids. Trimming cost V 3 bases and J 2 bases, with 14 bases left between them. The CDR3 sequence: CASSQSVGYAYNEQFF. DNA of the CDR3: TGTGCCAGCAGCCAGTCAGTGGGGTACGCCTACAATGAGCAGTTCTTC.

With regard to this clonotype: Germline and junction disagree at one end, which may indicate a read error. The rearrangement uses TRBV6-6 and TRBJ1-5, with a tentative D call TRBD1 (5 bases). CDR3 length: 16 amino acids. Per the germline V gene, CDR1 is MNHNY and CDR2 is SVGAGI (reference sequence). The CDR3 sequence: CANSYVDSDSGQPQHF. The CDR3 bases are TGTGCCAACAGTTACGTTGACAGCGACTCAGGTCAGCCCCAGCATTTT.

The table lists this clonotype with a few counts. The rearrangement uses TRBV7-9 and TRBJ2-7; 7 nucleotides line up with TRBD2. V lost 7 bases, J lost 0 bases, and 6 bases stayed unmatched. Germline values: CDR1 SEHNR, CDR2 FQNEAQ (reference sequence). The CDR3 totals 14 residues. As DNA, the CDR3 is TGTGCCAGCACCGCTAGCGGATACTCCTACGAGCAGTACTTC. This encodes CASTASGYSYEQYF. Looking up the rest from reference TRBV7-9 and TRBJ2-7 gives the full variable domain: DTGVSQNPRHKITKRGQNVTFRCDPISEHNRLYWYRQTLGQGPEFLTYFQNEAQLEKSRLLSDRFSAERPKGSFSTLEIQRTEQGDSAMYLCASTASGYSYEQYFGPGTRLTVT.

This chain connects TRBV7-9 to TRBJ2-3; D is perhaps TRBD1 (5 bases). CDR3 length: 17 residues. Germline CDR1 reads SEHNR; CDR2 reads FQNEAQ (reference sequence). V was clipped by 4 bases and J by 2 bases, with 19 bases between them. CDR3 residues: CASSSPRPGRPTDTQYF. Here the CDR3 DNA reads TGTGCCAGCAGCTCCCCCAGGCCAGGGCGACCCACAGATACGCAGTATTTT. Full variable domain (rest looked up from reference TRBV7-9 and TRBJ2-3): DTGVSQNPRHKITKRGQNVTFRCDPISEHNRLYWYRQTLGQGPEFLTYFQNEAQLEKSRLLSDRFSAERPKGSFSTLEIQRTEQGDSAMYLCASSSPRPGRPTDTQYFGPGTRLTVL.

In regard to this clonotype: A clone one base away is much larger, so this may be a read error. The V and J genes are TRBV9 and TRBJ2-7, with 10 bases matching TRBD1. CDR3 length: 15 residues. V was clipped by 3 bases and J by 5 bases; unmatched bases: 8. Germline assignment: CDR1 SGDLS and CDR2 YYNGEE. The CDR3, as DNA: TGTGCCAGCAGCGCCCAACAGGACAGGGGGAACGAGCAGTACTTC. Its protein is CASSAQQDRGNEQYF.

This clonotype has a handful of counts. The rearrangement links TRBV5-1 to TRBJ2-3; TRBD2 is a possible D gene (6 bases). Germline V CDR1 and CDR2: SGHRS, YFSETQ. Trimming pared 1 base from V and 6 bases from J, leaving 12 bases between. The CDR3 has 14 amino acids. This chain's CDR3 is CASSLSAGRDTQYF. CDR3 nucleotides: TGCGCCAGCAGCTTGAGTGCGGGGCGGGATACGCAGTATTTT.

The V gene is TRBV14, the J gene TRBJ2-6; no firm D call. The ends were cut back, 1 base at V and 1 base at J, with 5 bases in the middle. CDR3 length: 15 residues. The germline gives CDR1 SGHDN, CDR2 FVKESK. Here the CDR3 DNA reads TGTGCCAGCAGCCAAGCCAGGTCTGGGGCCAACGTCCTGACTTTC. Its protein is CASSQARSGANVLTF. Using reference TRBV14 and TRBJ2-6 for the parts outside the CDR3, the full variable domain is EAGVTQFPSHSVIEKGQTVTLRCDPISGHDNLYWYRRVMGKEIKFLLHFVKESKQDESGMPNNRFLAERTGGTYSTLKVQPAELEDSGVYFCASSQARSGANVLTFGAGSRLTVL.

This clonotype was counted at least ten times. CDR3 region: CSVELAGGTEQFF. DNA of the CDR3: TGCAGCGTTGAATTAGCGGGAGGGACTGAGCAGTTCTTC. The chain has TRBV29-1 and TRBJ2-1; 11 nucleotides align to TRBD2. The CDR3 totals 13 residues. The germline V gene has CDR1 SQVTM and CDR2 ANQGSEA. The junction had 3 bases not matched to a gene; V was cut back by 2 bases and J by 9 bases.

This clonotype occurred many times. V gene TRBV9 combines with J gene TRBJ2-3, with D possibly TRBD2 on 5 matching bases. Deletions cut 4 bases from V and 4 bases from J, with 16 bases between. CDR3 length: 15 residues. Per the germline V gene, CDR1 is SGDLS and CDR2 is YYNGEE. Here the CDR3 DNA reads TGTGCCAGCAGCCCAAGCAACGGGCGGGCAGATACGCAGTATTTT. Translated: CASSPSNGRADTQYF.

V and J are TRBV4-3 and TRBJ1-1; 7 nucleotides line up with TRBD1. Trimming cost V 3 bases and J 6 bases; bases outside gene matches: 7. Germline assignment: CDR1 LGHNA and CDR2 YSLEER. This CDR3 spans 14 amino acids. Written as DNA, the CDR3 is TGCGCCAGCAGCCAGATAGGGGGCCTCCCTGAAGCTTTCTTT. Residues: CASSQIGGLPEAFF.

The CDR3 nucleotides are TGCGCCAGCAGCTTGAGACAGGATAGCGTCGGGGAGCTGTTTTTT. This translates into CASSLRQDSVGELFF. The chain couples TRBV5-1 to TRBJ2-2; D perhaps matches TRBD1 (6 bases). The CDR3 runs 15 residues. Germline-derived CDR1 and CDR2 are SGHRS and YFSETQ. V lost 1 base and J lost 7, with 14 bases in between.

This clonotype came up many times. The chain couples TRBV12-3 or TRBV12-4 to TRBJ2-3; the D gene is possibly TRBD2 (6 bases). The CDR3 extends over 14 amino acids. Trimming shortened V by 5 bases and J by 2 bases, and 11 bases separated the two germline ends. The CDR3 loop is CASSQRDSTDTQYF. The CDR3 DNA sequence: TGTGCCAGCAGTCAACGGGACTCCACAGATACGCAGTATTTT.

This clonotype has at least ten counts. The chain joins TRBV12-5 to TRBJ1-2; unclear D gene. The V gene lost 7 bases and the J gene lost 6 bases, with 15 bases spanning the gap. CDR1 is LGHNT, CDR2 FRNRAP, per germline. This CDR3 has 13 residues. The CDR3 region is CASARTGGNGYTF. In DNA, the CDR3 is TGTGCTAGTGCCAGGACCGGAGGTAATGGCTACACCTTC.

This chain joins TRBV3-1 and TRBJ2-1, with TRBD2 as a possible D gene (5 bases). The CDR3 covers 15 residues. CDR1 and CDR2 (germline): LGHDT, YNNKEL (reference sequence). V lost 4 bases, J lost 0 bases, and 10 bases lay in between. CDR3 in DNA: TGTGCCAGCAGCCCGCAGCGGACCTCCTACAATGAGCAGTTCTTC. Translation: CASSPQRTSYNEQFF.

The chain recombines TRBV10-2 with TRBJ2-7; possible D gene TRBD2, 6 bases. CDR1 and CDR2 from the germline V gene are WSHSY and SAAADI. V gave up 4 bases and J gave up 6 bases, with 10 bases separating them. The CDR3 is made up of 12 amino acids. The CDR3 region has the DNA TGCGCCAGCAGTGGGGCGGGATGCGAGCAGTACTTC. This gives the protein CASSGAGCEQYF.